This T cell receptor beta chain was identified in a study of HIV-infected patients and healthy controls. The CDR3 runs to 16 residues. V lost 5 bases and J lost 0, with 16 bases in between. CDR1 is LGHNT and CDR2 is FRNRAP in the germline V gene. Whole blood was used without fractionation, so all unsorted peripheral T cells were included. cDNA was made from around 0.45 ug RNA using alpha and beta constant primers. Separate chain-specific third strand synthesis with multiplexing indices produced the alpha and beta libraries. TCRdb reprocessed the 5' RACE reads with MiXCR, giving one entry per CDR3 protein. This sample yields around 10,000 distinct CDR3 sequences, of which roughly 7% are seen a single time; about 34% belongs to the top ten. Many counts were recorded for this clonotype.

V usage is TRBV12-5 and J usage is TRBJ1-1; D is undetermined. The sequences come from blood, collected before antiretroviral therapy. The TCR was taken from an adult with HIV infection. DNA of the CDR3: TGTGCTAGTGGTACTCCCCTCGCCGGCCTGAACACTGAAGCTTTCTTT. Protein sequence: CASGTPLAGLNTEAFF.